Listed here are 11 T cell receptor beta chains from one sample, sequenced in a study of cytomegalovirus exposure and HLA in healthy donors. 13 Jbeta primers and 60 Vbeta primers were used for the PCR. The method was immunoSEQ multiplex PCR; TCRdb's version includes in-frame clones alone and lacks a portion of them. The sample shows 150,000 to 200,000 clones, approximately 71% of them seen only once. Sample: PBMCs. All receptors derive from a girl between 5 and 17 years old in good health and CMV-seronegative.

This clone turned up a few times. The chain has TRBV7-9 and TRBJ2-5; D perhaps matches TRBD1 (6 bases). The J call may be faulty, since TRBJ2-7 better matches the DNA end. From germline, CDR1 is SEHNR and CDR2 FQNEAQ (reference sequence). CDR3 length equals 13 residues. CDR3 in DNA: TGTGCCAGCAGCCCGGACTGGGACAACGAGCAGTACTTC. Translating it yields CASSPDWDNEQYF.

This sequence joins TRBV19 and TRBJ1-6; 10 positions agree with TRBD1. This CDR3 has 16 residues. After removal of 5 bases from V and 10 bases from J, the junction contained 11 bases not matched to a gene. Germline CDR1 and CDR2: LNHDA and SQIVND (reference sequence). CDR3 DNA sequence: TGTGCCAGTAGTCGGATTCCGGGACAGGGGAACTCACCCCTCCACTTT. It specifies CASSRIPGQGNSPLHF.

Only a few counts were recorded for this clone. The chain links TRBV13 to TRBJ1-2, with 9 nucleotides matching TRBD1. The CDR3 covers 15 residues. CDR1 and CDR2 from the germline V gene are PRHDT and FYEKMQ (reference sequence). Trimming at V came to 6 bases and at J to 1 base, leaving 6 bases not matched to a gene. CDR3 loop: CASSPGTGINYGYTF. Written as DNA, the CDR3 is TGTGCCAGCAGTCCCGGGACAGGGATTAACTATGGCTACACCTTC.

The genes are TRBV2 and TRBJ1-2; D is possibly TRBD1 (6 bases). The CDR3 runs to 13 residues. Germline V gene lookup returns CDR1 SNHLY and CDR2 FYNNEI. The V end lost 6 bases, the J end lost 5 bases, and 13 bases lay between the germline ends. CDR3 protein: CASRDDRIYGYTF. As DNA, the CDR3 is TGTGCCAGCAGGGACGACAGGATATATGGCTACACCTTC.

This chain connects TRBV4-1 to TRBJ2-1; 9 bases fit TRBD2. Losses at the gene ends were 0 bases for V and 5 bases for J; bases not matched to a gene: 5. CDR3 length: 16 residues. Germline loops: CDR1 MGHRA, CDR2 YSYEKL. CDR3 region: CASSQEKTSGNNEQFF. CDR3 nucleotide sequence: TGCGCCAGCAGCCAAGAGAAGACTAGCGGCAACAATGAGCAGTTCTTC.

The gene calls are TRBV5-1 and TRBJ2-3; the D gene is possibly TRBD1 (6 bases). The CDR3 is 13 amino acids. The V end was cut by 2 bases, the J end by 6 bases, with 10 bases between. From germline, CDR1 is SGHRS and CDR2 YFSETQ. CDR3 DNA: TGCGCCAGCAGCTTTACAGGGTACGATACGCAGTATTTT. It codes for CASSFTGYDTQYF.

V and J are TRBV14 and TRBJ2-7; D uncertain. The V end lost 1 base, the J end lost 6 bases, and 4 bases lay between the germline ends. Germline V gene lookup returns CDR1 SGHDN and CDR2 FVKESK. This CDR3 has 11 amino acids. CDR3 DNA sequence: TGTGCCAGCAGCCAAGTGCGCGAGCAGTACTTC. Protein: CASSQVREQYF.

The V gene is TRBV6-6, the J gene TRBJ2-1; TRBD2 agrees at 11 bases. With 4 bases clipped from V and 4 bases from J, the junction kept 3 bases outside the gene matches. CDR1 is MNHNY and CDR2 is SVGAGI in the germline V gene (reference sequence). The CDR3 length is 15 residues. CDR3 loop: CASSLLAGVYNEQFF. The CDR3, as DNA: TGTGCCAGCAGTTTACTAGCGGGGGTTTACAATGAGCAGTTCTTC.

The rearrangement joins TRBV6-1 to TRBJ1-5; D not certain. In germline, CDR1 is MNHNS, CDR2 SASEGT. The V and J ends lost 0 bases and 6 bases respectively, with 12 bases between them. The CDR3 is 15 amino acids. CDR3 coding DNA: TGTGCCAGCAGTGAAGCTACCTCGGGGAGTCAGCCCCAGCATTTT. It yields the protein CASSEATSGSQPQHF.

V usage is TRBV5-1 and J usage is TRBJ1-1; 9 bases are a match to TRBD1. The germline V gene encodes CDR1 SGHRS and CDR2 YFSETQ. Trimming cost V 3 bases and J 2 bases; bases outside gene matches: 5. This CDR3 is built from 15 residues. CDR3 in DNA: TGCGCCAGCAGCTCTTATACAGGGGGCAACACTGAAGCTTTCTTT. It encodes CASSSYTGGNTEAFF.

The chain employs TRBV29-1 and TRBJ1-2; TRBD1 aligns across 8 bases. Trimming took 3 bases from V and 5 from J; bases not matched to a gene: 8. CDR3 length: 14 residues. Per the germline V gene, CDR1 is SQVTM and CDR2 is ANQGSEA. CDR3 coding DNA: TGCAGCGTTGATTCGCCAGACAGGGGATATGGCTACACCTTC. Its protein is CSVDSPDRGYGYTF.